This record concerns one T cell receptor (beta chain) sequence. Its antigen is not known. This entry belongs to a study of T cell repertoires in cytomegalovirus infection. Study in general: The public TCR beta signatures pointed to both CMV infection and matching HLA type.

Study-wide results and limits: Carriage of CMV together with the relevant HLA was identifiable through cumulative public TCR beta family frequency. CMV-specific HLA-C-restricted TCR beta clonotypes dominated the ex vivo response.

Via MiXCR, TCRdb re-called the reads, giving one row per CDR3 protein. The sample lists 150,000 to 200,000 distinct CDR3 sequences; roughly 27% were seen once. This CDR3 comprises 12 residues. Trimming shortened V by 7 bases and J by 0 bases, and 7 bases separated the two germline ends. Germline values: CDR1 ENHRY, CDR2 SYGVKD. The sample taken for sequencing was PBMCs. This sequence joins TRBV10-3 and TRBJ2-7; tentative D call: TRBD1 (5 bases). The sequence was collected from a human donor in good health (CMV status not recorded). Some clones in this sample may be carry-over from other donors' samples. The CDR3 DNA reads as TGTGCCATCAAGGACAACTCCTACGAGCAGTACTTC. It is translated as CAIKDNSYEQYF.